This entry features one T cell receptor (beta chain) sequence. The data were obtained in a study of cytomegalovirus exposure and HLA in healthy donors. Background on the study: Genetic ancestry analysis placed more than 80% of the 398 donors that were genotyped in the Caucasian-associated cluster.

Germline assignment: CDR1 SQVTM and CDR2 ANQGSEA. V lost 3 bases and J 5 bases, leaving 11 bases between the germline ends. CDR3 length: 13 residues. The PCR had 60 Vbeta and 13 Jbeta primers. Clones were read by immunoSEQ multiplex PCR, and TCRdb kept only the in-frame ones, dropping some. This table lists around 70,000 clones. The sequencing input was PBMCs. This receptor was obtained from a man aged 40-55 years in good health and CMV-seronegative. The chain has TRBV29-1 and TRBJ1-5; D uncertain. The CDR3 DNA follows: TGCAGCGTTGAGGAGGAGAACGATCAGCCCCAGCATTTT. Amino acid sequence: CSVEEENDQPQHF.